What follows are 10 T cell receptor beta chains derived from one specimen sequenced in a study of T-cell reconstitution after alpha-beta-depleted transplantation in children. Unique molecular identifiers were incorporated into the prepared TCRbeta library. MiXCR was run by TCRdb on the PCR reads, yielding one entry per CDR3 protein. The sample records approximately 500,000 distinct CDR3 sequences, over 9.5% being singletons. Here the sequenced sample was PBMCs, taken before TCRalphabeta/CD19-depleted stem cell transplant. The receptor set was obtained from a child aged 2 to 10 with inherited bone marrow failure, due to receive a stem cell transplant.

This clonotype occurred a few times. The genes are TRBV7-2 and TRBJ2-7, with D unresolved. V was clipped by 1 base and J by 7 bases, with 14 bases between them. The CDR3 extends over 14 amino acids. The germline V gene has CDR1 SGHTA and CDR2 FQGNSA. In nucleotides, the CDR3 is TGTGCCAGCAGCTTAGTACTACTCGATAGGGAGCAGTACTTC. It codes for CASSLVLLDREQYF.

This clonotype was seen many times. The rearrangement joins TRBV15 to TRBJ2-3; maybe TRBD1 (5 bases). The CDR3 covers 15 residues. Trimming pared 4 bases from V and 0 bases from J, leaving 11 bases between. Germline V gene lookup returns CDR1 LNHNV and CDR2 YYDKDF (reference sequence). The CDR3 spells CATSKQGSSTDTQYF. The CDR3 DNA follows: TGTGCCACCAGCAAGCAGGGAAGTAGCACAGATACGCAGTATTTT.

With regard to this clonotype: This may be a read error: a much more frequent sequence differs by one nucleotide. It is likely a read error, because the conserved phenylalanine at the end of the CDR3 is missing. The J gene is TRBJ2-1, the V gene TRBV25-1; TRBD2 might be the D (6 bases). The germline V gene has CDR1 MGHDK and CDR2 SYGVNS. The ends were cut back, 5 bases at V and 5 bases at J, with 16 bases in the middle. The CDR3 extends over 15 amino acids. In DNA, the CDR3 is TGTGCCAGCAGTCCACCCGGGCTAGCGAACAATGAGCAGTTCGTC. Protein product: CASSPPGLANNEQFV.

About this clonotype itself: One base away lies a much larger clone, so this may be a sequencing read error. This chain uses TRBV28 with TRBJ2-1, with TRBD2 matching 8 bases. CDR1 and CDR2 from the germline V gene are MDHEN and SYDVKM. The CDR3 covers 18 residues. Losses at the gene ends were 8 bases for V and 8 bases for J; bases not matched to a gene: 23. The CDR3 bases are TGTGCCAGCCGCCCACTAGCGGAGGACCCCCTCCCTACATATGAGCAGTTCTTC. It yields the protein CASRPLAEDPLPTYEQFF.

This clonotype was recorded many times. The CDR3 region is CASSAESGFYNEQFF. As DNA, the CDR3 is TGTGCCAGCAGCGCCGAGTCGGGCTTCTACAATGAGCAGTTCTTC. The V call is TRBV9, the J call TRBJ2-1; no clear D. CDR3 length: 15 residues. Germline-derived CDR1 and CDR2 are SGDLS and YYNGEE. V lost 3 bases, J lost 3 bases, and 13 bases lay in between.

The J gene is TRBJ2-3, the V gene TRBV11-2, with TRBD1 identical over 10 bases. J gave up 2 bases and V 2 bases, and 4 bases lay outside the gene matches. CDR3 length: 16 residues. Germline lookup yields CDR1 SGHAT and CDR2 FQNNGV. CDR3 DNA: TGTGCCAGCAGCTTAACTGGGACAGGGGCCACAGATACGCAGTATTTT. Translating gives CASSLTGTGATDTQYF.

This clonotype was observed a handful of times. The chain carries TRBV30 and TRBJ2-2; no clear D gene. The CDR3 spans 14 residues. Trimming removed 0 bases from V and 2 bases from J, with 7 bases in between. CDR1 and CDR2 (germline): GTSNPN, SVGIG (reference sequence). DNA of the CDR3: TGTGCCTGGAGTGTGATATCCAACACCGGGGAGCTGTTTTTT. Its protein is CAWSVISNTGELFF. The variable domain in full, with the rest retrieved from reference TRBV30 and TRBJ2-2, is SQTIHQWPATLVQPVGSPLSLECTVEGTSNPNLYWYRQAAGRGLQLLFYSVGIGQISSEVPQNLSASRPQDRQFILSSKKLLLSDSGFYLCAWSVISNTGELFFGEGSRLTVL.

The sample holds a few counts of this clonotype. The chain joins TRBV4-2 to TRBJ2-1; maybe TRBD2 (6 bases). The germline CDR1 and CDR2 sequences are LGHNA and YNFKEQ. The CDR3 totals 15 residues. Trimming removed 2 bases from V and 5 bases from J, with 13 bases in between. The CDR3 DNA reads TGTGCCAGCAGCCAAAGCGCCGGGAGCAACAATGAGCAGTTCTTC. It translates to CASSQSAGSNNEQFF.

There are many counts of this clonotype. The chain recombines TRBV11-2 with TRBJ2-3; the match to TRBD2 covers 9 bases. Germline-derived CDR1 and CDR2 are SGHAT and FQNNGV. The ends lost 3 bases at V and 2 bases at J; junction bases unmatched: 18. This CDR3 spans 20 amino acids. CDR3: CASSLVGQLAGIYSTDTQYF. The CDR3 region has the DNA TGTGCCAGCAGCTTGGTAGGGCAGCTAGCGGGAATCTATTCCACAGATACGCAGTATTTT.

This clonotype was observed at least ten times. The chain recombines TRBV28 with TRBJ2-7, with 11 bases matching TRBD1. V lost 5 bases and J lost 2; bases outside the gene matches: 5. Germline-derived CDR1 and CDR2 are MDHEN and SYDVKM. This CDR3 contains 15 residues. The CDR3 nucleotides are TGTGCCAGCAGTGCCCCGGGACAGGGGGCCTACGAGCAGTACTTC. Translation gives CASSAPGQGAYEQYF.